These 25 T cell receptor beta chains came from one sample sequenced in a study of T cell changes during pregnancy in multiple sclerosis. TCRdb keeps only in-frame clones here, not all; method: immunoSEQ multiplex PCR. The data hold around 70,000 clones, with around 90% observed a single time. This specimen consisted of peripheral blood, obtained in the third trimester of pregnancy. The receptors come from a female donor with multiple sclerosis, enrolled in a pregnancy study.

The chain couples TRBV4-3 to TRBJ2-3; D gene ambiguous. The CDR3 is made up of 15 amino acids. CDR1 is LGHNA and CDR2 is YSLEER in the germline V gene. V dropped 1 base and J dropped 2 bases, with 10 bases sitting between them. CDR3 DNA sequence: TGCGCCAGCAGCCAAGGCCTATTAAACACAGATACGCAGTATTTT. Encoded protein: CASSQGLLNTDTQYF.

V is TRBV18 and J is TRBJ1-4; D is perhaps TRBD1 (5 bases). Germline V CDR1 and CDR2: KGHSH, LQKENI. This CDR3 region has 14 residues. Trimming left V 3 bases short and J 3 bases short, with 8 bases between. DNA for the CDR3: TGTGCCAGCTCACCCCGGGGGGCTAATGAAAAACTGTTTTTT. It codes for CASSPRGANEKLFF.

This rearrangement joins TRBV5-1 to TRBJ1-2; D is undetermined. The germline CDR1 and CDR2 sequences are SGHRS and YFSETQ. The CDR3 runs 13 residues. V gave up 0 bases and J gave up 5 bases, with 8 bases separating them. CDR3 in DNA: TGCGCCAGCAGCTTGGAGGCCGGGTATGGCTACACCTTC. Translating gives CASSLEAGYGYTF. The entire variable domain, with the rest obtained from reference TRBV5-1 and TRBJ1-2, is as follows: KAGVTQTPRYLIKTRGQQVTLSCSPISGHRSVSWYQQTPGQGLQFLFEYFSETQRNKGNFPGRFSGRQFSNSRSEMNVSTLELGDSALYLCASSLEAGYGYTFGSGTRLTVV.

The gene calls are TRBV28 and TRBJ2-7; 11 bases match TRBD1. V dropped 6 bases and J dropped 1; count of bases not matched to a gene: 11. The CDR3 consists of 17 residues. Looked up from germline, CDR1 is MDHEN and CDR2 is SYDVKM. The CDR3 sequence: CASSLVGRDRGSYEQYF. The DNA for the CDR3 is TGTGCCAGCAGCCTAGTCGGGCGGGACAGGGGGTCCTACGAGCAGTACTTC.

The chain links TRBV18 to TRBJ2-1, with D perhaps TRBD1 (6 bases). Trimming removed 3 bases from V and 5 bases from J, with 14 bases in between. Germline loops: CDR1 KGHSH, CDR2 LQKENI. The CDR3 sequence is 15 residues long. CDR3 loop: CASSPGITGNNEQFF. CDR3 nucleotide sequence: TGTGCCAGCTCACCCGGGATAACAGGGAACAATGAGCAGTTCTTC.

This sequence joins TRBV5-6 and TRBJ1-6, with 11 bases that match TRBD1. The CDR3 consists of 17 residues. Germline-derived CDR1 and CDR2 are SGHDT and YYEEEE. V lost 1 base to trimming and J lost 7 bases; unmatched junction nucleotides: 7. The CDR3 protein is CASSLLGRTGGNSPLHF. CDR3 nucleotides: TGTGCCAGCAGCTTGCTGGGGAGGACAGGGGGCAATTCACCCCTCCACTTT.

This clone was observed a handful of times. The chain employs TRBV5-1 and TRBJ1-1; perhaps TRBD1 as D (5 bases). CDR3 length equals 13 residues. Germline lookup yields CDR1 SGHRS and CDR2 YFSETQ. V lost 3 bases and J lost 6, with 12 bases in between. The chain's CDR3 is CASSSTRGAEAFF. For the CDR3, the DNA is TGCGCCAGCAGCTCGACGCGGGGGGCTGAAGCTTTCTTT.

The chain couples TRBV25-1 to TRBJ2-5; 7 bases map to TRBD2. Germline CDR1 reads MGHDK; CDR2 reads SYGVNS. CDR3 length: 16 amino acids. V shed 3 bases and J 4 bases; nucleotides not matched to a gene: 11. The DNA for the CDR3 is TGTGCCAGCAGTGAGGGAGGGGTTTTTAGCATAGAGACCCAGTACTTC. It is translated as CASSEGGVFSIETQYF.

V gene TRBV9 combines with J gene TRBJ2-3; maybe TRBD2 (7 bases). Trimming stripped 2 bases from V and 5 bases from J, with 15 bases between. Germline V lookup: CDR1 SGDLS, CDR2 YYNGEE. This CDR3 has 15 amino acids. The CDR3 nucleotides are TGTGCCAGCAGCGTCACCGGGGGGCAGGGAGATACGCAGTATTTT. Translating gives CASSVTGGQGDTQYF.

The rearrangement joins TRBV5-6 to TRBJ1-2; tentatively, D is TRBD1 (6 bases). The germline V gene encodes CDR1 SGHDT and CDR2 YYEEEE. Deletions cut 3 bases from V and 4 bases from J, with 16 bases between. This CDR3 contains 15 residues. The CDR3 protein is CASSSIPGQVYGYTF. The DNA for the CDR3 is TGTGCCAGCAGCTCAATACCGGGACAAGTCTATGGCTACACCTTC.

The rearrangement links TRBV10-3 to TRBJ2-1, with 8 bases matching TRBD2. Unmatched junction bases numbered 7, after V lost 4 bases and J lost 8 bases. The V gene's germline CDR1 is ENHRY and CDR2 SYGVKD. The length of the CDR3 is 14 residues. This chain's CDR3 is CAISGKGLDDEQFF. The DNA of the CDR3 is TGTGCCATCAGTGGAAAGGGACTAGATGATGAGCAGTTCTTC.

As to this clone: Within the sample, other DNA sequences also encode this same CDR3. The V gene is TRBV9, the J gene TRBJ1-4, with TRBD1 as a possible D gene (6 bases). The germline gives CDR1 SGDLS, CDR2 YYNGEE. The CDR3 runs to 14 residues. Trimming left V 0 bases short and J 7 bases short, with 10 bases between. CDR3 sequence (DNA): TGTGCCAGCAGCGTAGGGGGGGGCGGTGAAAAACTGTTTTTT. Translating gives CASSVGGGGEKLFF.

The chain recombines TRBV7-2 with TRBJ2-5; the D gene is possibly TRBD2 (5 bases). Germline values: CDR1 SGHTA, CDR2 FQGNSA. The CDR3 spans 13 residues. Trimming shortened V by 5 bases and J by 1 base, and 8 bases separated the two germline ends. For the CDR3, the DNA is TGTGCCAGCAGCCGGGGTCTCCAAGAGACCCAGTACTTC. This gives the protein CASSRGLQETQYF.

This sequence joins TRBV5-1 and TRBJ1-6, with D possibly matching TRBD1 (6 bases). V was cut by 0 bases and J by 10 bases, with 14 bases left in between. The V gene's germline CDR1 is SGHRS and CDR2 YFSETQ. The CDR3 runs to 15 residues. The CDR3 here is CASSLGGQGPSPLHF. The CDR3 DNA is TGCGCCAGCAGCTTGGGGGGACAAGGACCGTCACCCCTCCACTTT.

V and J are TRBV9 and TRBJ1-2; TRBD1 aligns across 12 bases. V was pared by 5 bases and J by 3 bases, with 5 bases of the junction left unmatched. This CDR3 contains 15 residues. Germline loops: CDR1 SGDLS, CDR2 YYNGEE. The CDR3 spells CASRGTGGRYYGYTF. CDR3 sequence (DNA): TGTGCCAGCAGGGGGACAGGGGGCAGGTACTATGGCTACACCTTC. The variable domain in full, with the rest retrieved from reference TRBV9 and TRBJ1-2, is DSGVTQTPKHLITATGQRVTLRCSPRSGDLSVYWYQQSLDQGLQFLIQYYNGEERAKGNILERFSAQQFPDLHSELNLSSLELGDSALYFCASRGTGGRYYGYTFGSGTRLTVV.

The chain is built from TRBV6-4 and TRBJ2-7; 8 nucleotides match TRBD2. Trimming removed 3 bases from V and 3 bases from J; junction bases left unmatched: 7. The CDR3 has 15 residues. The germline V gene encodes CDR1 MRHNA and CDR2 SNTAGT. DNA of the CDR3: TGTGCCAGCAGTGAAGAGACCGGGACTAGCTACGAGCAGTACTTC. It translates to CASSEETGTSYEQYF.

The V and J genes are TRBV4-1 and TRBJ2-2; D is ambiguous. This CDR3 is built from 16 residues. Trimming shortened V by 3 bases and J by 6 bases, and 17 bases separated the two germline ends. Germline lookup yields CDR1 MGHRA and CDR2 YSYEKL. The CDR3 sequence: CASSHTPNQRSGELFF. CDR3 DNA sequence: TGCGCCAGCAGCCACACCCCTAACCAAAGATCCGGGGAGCTGTTTTTT.

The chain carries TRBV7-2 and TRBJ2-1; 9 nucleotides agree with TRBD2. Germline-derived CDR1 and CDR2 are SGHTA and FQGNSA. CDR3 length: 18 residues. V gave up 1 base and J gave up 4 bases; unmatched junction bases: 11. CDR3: CASSLGLLGRGGYNEQFF. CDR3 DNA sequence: TGTGCCAGCAGCTTAGGATTGTTGGGGCGGGGGGGGTACAATGAGCAGTTCTTC.

DNA of the CDR3: TGTGCCAGCAGGGGCACAGGGGTCACTGAAGCTTTCTTT. Amino acid sequence: CASRGTGVTEAFF. The chain recombines TRBV27 with TRBJ1-1; TRBD1 agrees at 7 bases. V was pared by 6 bases and J by 4 bases, with 5 bases of the junction left unmatched. This CDR3 has 13 amino acids. CDR1 MNHEY and CDR2 SMNVEV come from the germline V gene (reference sequence).

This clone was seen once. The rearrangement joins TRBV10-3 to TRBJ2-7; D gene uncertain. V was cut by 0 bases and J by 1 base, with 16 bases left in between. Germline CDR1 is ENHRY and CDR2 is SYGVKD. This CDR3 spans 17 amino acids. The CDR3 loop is CAISESGRLVGSYEQYF. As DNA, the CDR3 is TGTGCCATCAGTGAGTCGGGCAGATTAGTAGGATCCTACGAGCAGTACTTC.

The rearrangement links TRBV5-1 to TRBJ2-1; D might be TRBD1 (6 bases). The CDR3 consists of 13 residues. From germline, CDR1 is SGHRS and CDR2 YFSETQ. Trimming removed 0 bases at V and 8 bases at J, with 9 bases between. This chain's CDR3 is CASSLDRAYEQFF. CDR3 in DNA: TGCGCCAGCAGCTTGGACAGGGCATATGAGCAGTTCTTC.

CDR3 nucleotide sequence: TGTGCCAGCAGCTTGGGGCCAGGGGGTTCTGAAAAACTGTTTTTT. It encodes CASSLGPGGSEKLFF. This chain links TRBV5-4 with TRBJ1-4, with 7 bases matching TRBD1. CDR3 length equals 15 residues. Trimming took 0 bases from V and 7 from J; bases not matched to a gene: 6. The germline V gene encodes CDR1 SGHNT and CDR2 YYREEE (reference sequence).

The CDR3 sequence: CASSEADRYTEAFF. In nucleotides, the CDR3 is TGTGCCAGCAGTGAAGCGGACAGATACACTGAAGCTTTCTTT. The rearrangement uses TRBV6-1 and TRBJ1-1, with D possibly being TRBD1 (6 bases). V lost 0 bases to trimming and J lost 3 bases, with 8 bases between them. The length of the CDR3 is 14 residues. Germline-derived CDR1 and CDR2 are MNHNS and SASEGT.

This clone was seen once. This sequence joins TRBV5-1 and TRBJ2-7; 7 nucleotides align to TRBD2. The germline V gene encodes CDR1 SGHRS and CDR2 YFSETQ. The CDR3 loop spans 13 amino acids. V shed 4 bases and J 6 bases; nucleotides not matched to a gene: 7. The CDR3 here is CASSPVGEGEQYF. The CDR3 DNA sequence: TGCGCCAGCAGCCCCGTCGGGGAGGGCGAGCAGTACTTC.

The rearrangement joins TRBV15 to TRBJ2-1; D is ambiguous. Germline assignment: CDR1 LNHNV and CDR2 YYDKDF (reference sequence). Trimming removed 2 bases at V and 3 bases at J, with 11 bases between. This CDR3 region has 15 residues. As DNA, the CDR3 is TGTGCCACCAGCAGACCAGTAGCCGGCTACAATGAGCAGTTCTTC. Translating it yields CATSRPVAGYNEQFF.